This is a list of T cell receptor beta chains from one sample in a study of radiotherapy plus CTLA-4 blockade in lung cancer. The method was immunoSEQ multiplex PCR; TCRdb's version includes in-frame clones alone and lacks a portion of them. The sample includes around 30,000 clones, less than 75% seen only once; the top ten take 4%. The sample here was peripheral blood, taken from a patient treated with radiotherapy plus ipilimumab. The receptor source for this set is a human donor with non-small cell lung cancer who had stable disease on radiotherapy plus ipilimumab. Each CDR3 is given with its conserved first and last residue. D genes are given only for firm matches. Clone sizes are given selectively: once, few, many, or a class where the clone is expanded.

clone_size: -
v_call: TRBV29-1
d_call: -
j_call: TRBJ2-1
cdr3_aa: CNGGSGYNEQFF
cdr3_nt: TGCAACGGAGGTTCGGGCTACAATGAGCAGTTCTTC

clone_size: few
v_call: TRBV7-8
d_call: -
j_call: TRBJ2-1
cdr3_aa: CASSVRGQLSQFF
cdr3_nt: TGTGCCAGCAGCGTTAGGGGCCAACTTTCACAGTTCTTC

clone_size: -
v_call: TRBV29-1
d_call: -
j_call: TRBJ2-3
cdr3_aa: CSASTISAGADTQYF
cdr3_nt: TGCAGCGCCTCCACCATATCAGCGGGTGCAGATACGCAGTATTTT

clone_size: few
v_call: TRBV7-9
d_call: TRBD1
j_call: TRBJ2-7
cdr3_aa: CASSLGQGARDSSYEQYF
cdr3_nt: TGTGCCAGCAGCTTAGGCCAGGGGGCGAGGGACAGCTCCTACGAGCAGTACTTC

clone_size: -
v_call: TRBV18
d_call: TRBD1
j_call: TRBJ2-7
cdr3_aa: CASSPGTALSYEQYF
cdr3_nt: TGTGCCAGCTCCCCAGGGACAGCCTTAAGCTACGAGCAGTACTTC

clone_size: -
v_call: TRBV6-6
d_call: -
j_call: TRBJ1-1
cdr3_aa: CASSYGEGRVNTEAFF
cdr3_nt: TGTGCCAGCAGTTACGGAGAGGGCAGGGTGAACACTGAAGCTTTCTTT

clone_size: -
v_call: TRBV19
d_call: TRBD1
j_call: TRBJ1-4
cdr3_aa: CASSAGTGRLNEKLFF
cdr3_nt: TGTGCCAGTAGTGCAGGGACAGGCCGACTTAATGAAAAACTGTTTTTT

clone_size: -
v_call: TRBV19
d_call: -
j_call: TRBJ2-1
cdr3_aa: CASSITWSNNEQFF
cdr3_nt: TGTGCCAGTAGTATTACTTGGAGTAACAATGAGCAGTTCTTC

clone_size: -
v_call: TRBV28
d_call: TRBD2
j_call: TRBJ2-3
cdr3_aa: CASSSSTSGGTDTQYF
cdr3_nt: TGTGCCAGCAGTTCATCGACTAGCGGGGGCACAGATACGCAGTATTTT

clone_size: -
v_call: TRBV5-1
d_call: -
j_call: TRBJ1-1
cdr3_aa: CASSPGDSNTEAFF
cdr3_nt: TGCGCCAGCAGCCCGGGGGACTCCAACACTGAAGCTTTCTTT

clone_size: few
v_call: TRBV11-2
d_call: TRBD2
j_call: TRBJ2-2
cdr3_aa: CASSHGRTRPGELFF
cdr3_nt: TGTGCCAGCAGCCACGGGAGGACGCGACCCGGGGAGCTGTTTTTT

clone_size: few
v_call: TRBV5-1
d_call: TRBD1
j_call: TRBJ2-6
cdr3_aa: CASATGERPNSGANVLTF
cdr3_nt: TGCGCCAGCGCGACAGGGGAAAGGCCCAACTCTGGGGCCAACGTCCTGACTTTC

clone_size: -
v_call: TRBV19
d_call: -
j_call: TRBJ1-5
cdr3_aa: CASSMSRPQPQHF
cdr3_nt: TGTGCCAGTAGTATGAGTCGCCCTCAGCCCCAGCATTTT

clone_size: once
v_call: TRBV4-3
d_call: -
j_call: TRBJ2-3
cdr3_aa: CASSQDWTVATDTQYF
cdr3_nt: TGCGCCAGCAGCCAAGATTGGACAGTGGCTACAGATACGCAGTATTTT

clone_size: once
v_call: TRBV10-1
d_call: -
j_call: TRBJ2-1
cdr3_aa: CASKGNNNEQFF
cdr3_nt: TGCGCCAGCAAGGGCAACAACAATGAGCAGTTCTTC

clone_size: -
v_call: TRBV10-3
d_call: TRBD1
j_call: TRBJ2-1
cdr3_aa: CAIGQGAINEQFF
cdr3_nt: TGTGCCATTGGGCAGGGGGCGATCAATGAGCAGTTCTTC

clone_size: -
v_call: TRBV4-3
d_call: -
j_call: TRBJ1-2
cdr3_aa: CASSRDTGTRDGYTF
cdr3_nt: TGCGCCAGCAGCCGAGATACAGGTACTCGGGATGGCTACACCTTC

clone_size: few
v_call: TRBV9
d_call: TRBD2
j_call: TRBJ2-1
cdr3_aa: CASSVLLAGTRNEQFF
cdr3_nt: TGTGCCAGCAGCGTTTTACTAGCGGGAACCAGGAATGAGCAGTTCTTC

clone_size: -
v_call: TRBV11-2
d_call: TRBD1
j_call: TRBJ1-4
cdr3_aa: CASSRGTGSGMEKLFF
cdr3_nt: TGTGCCAGCAGCCGCGGGACAGGGTCCGGCATGGAAAAACTGTTTTTT

clone_size: -
v_call: TRBV19
d_call: TRBD1
j_call: TRBJ2-1
cdr3_aa: CASSLQGVRNEQFF
cdr3_nt: TGTGCCAGTAGTCTTCAGGGGGTTAGGAATGAGCAGTTCTTC

clone_size: -
v_call: TRBV29-1
d_call: -
j_call: TRBJ1-5
cdr3_aa: CSVEAGVGTPQHF
cdr3_nt: TGCAGCGTTGAGGCAGGGGTTGGGACGCCCCAGCATTTT

clone_size: -
v_call: TRBV7-2
d_call: -
j_call: TRBJ2-4
cdr3_aa: CASSLEYGTFNIQYF
cdr3_nt: TGTGCCAGCAGCTTAGAATATGGGACGTTCAACATTCAGTACTTC

clone_size: once
v_call: TRBV11-1
d_call: -
j_call: TRBJ2-7
cdr3_aa: CASSLPLGTLHF
cdr3_nt: TGTGCCAGCAGCCTCCCGCTCGGGACATTGCACTTC

clone_size: -
v_call: TRBV6-6
d_call: TRBD1
j_call: TRBJ2-7
cdr3_aa: CASSYPGTGNYEQYF
cdr3_nt: TGTGCCAGCAGTTACCCCGGGACAGGTAACTACGAGCAGTACTTC

clone_size: -
v_call: TRBV6-1
d_call: TRBD2
j_call: TRBJ2-7
cdr3_aa: CASSQGSGIRYEQYF
cdr3_nt: TGTGCCAGCAGCCAGGGTAGCGGGATAAGGTACGAGCAGTACTTC

clone_size: few
v_call: TRBV7-2
d_call: -
j_call: TRBJ1-2
cdr3_aa: CASSSTLTGAGGYTF
cdr3_nt: TGTGCCAGCAGCTCCACATTGACGGGGGCTGGTGGCTACACCTTC

clone_size: -
v_call: TRBV5-1
d_call: -
j_call: TRBJ2-7
cdr3_aa: CASSLGASYEQYF
cdr3_nt: TGCGCCAGCAGCTTGGGCGCCTCCTACGAGCAGTACTTC

clone_size: few
v_call: TRBV5-1
d_call: -
j_call: TRBJ2-7
cdr3_aa: CASSLTPVYEQYF
cdr3_nt: TGCGCCAGCAGCCTCACCCCAGTCTACGAGCAGTACTTC

clone_size: -
v_call: TRBV7-2
d_call: TRBD2
j_call: TRBJ2-7
cdr3_aa: CASNLQPGGAYEQYF
cdr3_nt: TGTGCCAGCAACCTTCAACCTGGGGGGGCCTACGAGCAGTACTTC

clone_size: -
v_call: TRBV10-3
d_call: -
j_call: TRBJ1-6
cdr3_aa: CAIRDGLNSPLHF
cdr3_nt: TGTGCCATCAGGGACGGATTAAATTCACCCCTCCACTTT

clone_size: -
v_call: TRBV5-1
d_call: TRBD2
j_call: TRBJ2-5
cdr3_aa: CASYPNLSGSGETQYF
cdr3_nt: TGCGCCAGCTACCCGAACTTGAGCGGGAGTGGAGAGACCCAGTACTTC

clone_size: -
v_call: TRBV7-9
d_call: -
j_call: TRBJ1-3
cdr3_aa: CASSPGTTGLTGNTIYF
cdr3_nt: TGTGCCAGCAGCCCCGGGACGACAGGTTTGACTGGAAACACCATATATTTT

clone_size: -
v_call: TRBV19
d_call: -
j_call: TRBJ1-2
cdr3_aa: CASSMKTTGTGYTF
cdr3_nt: TGTGCCAGTAGTATGAAAACCACAGGGACCGGCTACACCTTC

clone_size: -
v_call: TRBV5-4
d_call: -
j_call: TRBJ2-5
cdr3_aa: CASSLGVVPNQETQYF
cdr3_nt: TGTGCCAGCAGCTTGGGTGTTGTGCCAAACCAAGAGACCCAGTACTTC

clone_size: -
v_call: TRBV11-3
d_call: -
j_call: TRBJ2-5
cdr3_aa: CASSSIGETQYF
cdr3_nt: TGTGCCAGCAGCTCCATCGGCGAGACCCAGTACTTC

clone_size: -
v_call: TRBV5-4
d_call: -
j_call: TRBJ1-5
cdr3_aa: CASSLNVGQPQHF
cdr3_nt: TGTGCCAGCAGCTTAAACGTAGGGCAGCCCCAGCATTTT

clone_size: few
v_call: TRBV11-3
d_call: -
j_call: TRBJ2-2
cdr3_aa: CASSEGHRTGELFF
cdr3_nt: TGTGCCAGCAGCGAGGGACACAGAACCGGGGAGCTGTTTTTT

clone_size: -
v_call: TRBV7-9
d_call: -
j_call: TRBJ2-7
cdr3_aa: CASSLYGAESLSYEQYF
cdr3_nt: TGTGCCAGCAGCTTATACGGAGCGGAGAGTCTCTCCTACGAGCAGTACTTC

clone_size: -
v_call: TRBV28
d_call: -
j_call: TRBJ2-1
cdr3_aa: CASSFGESHNEQFF
cdr3_nt: TGTGCCAGCAGTTTCGGCGAAAGCCACAATGAGCAGTTCTTC

clone_size: -
v_call: TRBV10-1
d_call: -
j_call: TRBJ1-2
cdr3_aa: CASRSANYGYTF
cdr3_nt: TGCGCCAGCAGATCCGCTAACTATGGCTACACCTTC

clone_size: -
v_call: TRBV28
d_call: -
j_call: TRBJ1-1
cdr3_aa: CASSSNTEAFF
cdr3_nt: TGTGCCAGCAGTTCCAACACTGAAGCTTTCTTT

clone_size: few
v_call: TRBV21-1
d_call: -
j_call: TRBJ2-3
cdr3_aa: CASSKRGGGTDTQYF
cdr3_nt: TGTGCCAGCAGCAAAAGGGGCGGTGGGACAGATACGCAGTATTTT

clone_size: -
v_call: TRBV5-1
d_call: -
j_call: TRBJ2-2
cdr3_aa: CASSLVSGELFF
cdr3_nt: TGCGCCAGCAGCTTGGTATCCGGGGAGCTGTTTTTT

clone_size: -
v_call: TRBV27
d_call: -
j_call: TRBJ1-1
cdr3_aa: CASSWGQNTEAFF
cdr3_nt: TGTGCCAGCAGTTGGGGACAGAACACTGAAGCTTTCTTT

clone_size: -
v_call: TRBV28
d_call: TRBD2
j_call: TRBJ2-7
cdr3_aa: CASSLPGTSGRAYEQYF
cdr3_nt: TGTGCCAGCAGTTTGCCCGGGACTAGCGGGAGGGCATACGAGCAGTACTTC

clone_size: -
v_call: TRBV28
d_call: TRBD2
j_call: TRBJ2-1
cdr3_aa: CASKQTAARERKNEQFF
cdr3_nt: TGTGCCAGCAAACAAACCGCCGCGCGGGAGAGGAAGAATGAGCAGTTCTTC

clone_size: -
v_call: TRBV10-3
d_call: -
j_call: TRBJ1-1
cdr3_aa: CAISGSGAEAFF
cdr3_nt: TGTGCCATCAGTGGAAGCGGGGCTGAAGCTTTCTTT

clone_size: -
v_call: TRBV12-5
d_call: TRBD2
j_call: TRBJ2-1
cdr3_aa: CASGPDGAGGLAEEWNEQFF
cdr3_nt: TGTGCTAGTGGCCCCGACGGGGCAGGGGGACTAGCAGAGGAATGGAATGAGCAGTTCTTC

clone_size: once
v_call: TRBV5-1
d_call: -
j_call: TRBJ1-1
cdr3_aa: CASSLAQIHTEAFF
cdr3_nt: TGCGCCAGCAGCTTGGCACAGATACACACTGAAGCTTTCTTT

clone_size: once
v_call: TRBV18
d_call: -
j_call: TRBJ2-2
cdr3_aa: CASLPAGGNTGELFF
cdr3_nt: TGTGCCAGCTTACCCGCTGGGGGGAACACCGGGGAGCTGTTTTTT

clone_size: -
v_call: TRBV2
d_call: TRBD1
j_call: TRBJ1-2
cdr3_aa: CASSWTGPNYGYTF
cdr3_nt: TGTGCCAGCAGTTGGACAGGGCCTAACTATGGCTACACCTTC

clone_size: once
v_call: TRBV5-1
d_call: -
j_call: TRBJ1-4
cdr3_aa: CASSLGRGTNEKLFF
cdr3_nt: TGCGCCAGCAGCTTGGGACGGGGGACTAATGAAAAACTGTTTTTT

clone_size: -
v_call: TRBV5-1
d_call: TRBD1
j_call: TRBJ1-2
cdr3_aa: CASSLGTGSNYGYTF
cdr3_nt: TGCGCCAGCAGCTTGGGGACAGGGTCTAACTATGGCTACACCTTC

clone_size: -
v_call: TRBV7-9
d_call: -
j_call: TRBJ2-2
cdr3_aa: CASSLAGTTGELFF
cdr3_nt: TGTGCCAGCAGCTTAGCAGGGACCACCGGGGAGCTGTTTTTT

clone_size: few
v_call: TRBV4-2
d_call: TRBD1
j_call: TRBJ1-1
cdr3_aa: CASSPRQGARVTEAFF
cdr3_nt: TGTGCCAGCAGCCCTCGACAGGGGGCTAGGGTCACTGAAGCTTTCTTT

clone_size: -
v_call: TRBV20-1
d_call: -
j_call: TRBJ1-2
cdr3_aa: CSGDGYYGYTF
cdr3_nt: TGCAGTGGCGACGGGTACTATGGCTACACCTTC

clone_size: -
v_call: TRBV6-6
d_call: -
j_call: TRBJ1-4
cdr3_aa: CASAGNEKLFF
cdr3_nt: TGTGCCAGCGCCGGTAATGAAAAACTGTTTTTT

clone_size: -
v_call: TRBV10-3
d_call: TRBD1
j_call: TRBJ1-5
cdr3_aa: CATRDRGYSNQPQHF
cdr3_nt: TGTGCCACCCGGGACAGGGGGTATAGCAATCAGCCCCAGCATTTT

clone_size: -
v_call: TRBV10-2
d_call: -
j_call: TRBJ2-1
cdr3_aa: CASSGPPGGRERTEQFF
cdr3_nt: TGCGCCAGCAGTGGGCCCCCCGGGGGGCGGGAGAGGACTGAGCAGTTCTTC